This passage covers 9 T cell receptor beta chains from one sample sequenced in a study of monozygotic twins with cystic fibrosis. Using immunoSEQ multiplex PCR, the repertoire was profiled, and TCRdb retains in-frame clones only, with some absent. The profile shows about 35,000 clones, more than 55% of them singletons. Sequencing was done on a sample of blood. The receptors originated from a girl between 5 and 17 years old with cystic fibrosis.

The V gene is TRBV7-9, the J gene TRBJ1-1; maybe TRBD1 (6 bases). V lost 3 bases, J lost 3 bases, and 11 bases lay in between. This CDR3 comprises 14 residues. The V gene's germline CDR1 is SEHNR and CDR2 FQNEAQ (reference sequence). The CDR3, as DNA: TGTGCCAGCAGCTTCCAAGGGGGGGACACTGAAGCTTTCTTT. This sequence encodes CASSFQGGDTEAFF.

Only a few counts were recorded for this clone. The V and J genes are TRBV29-1 and TRBJ1-1; D not certain. This CDR3 comprises 13 residues. The germline V gene has CDR1 SQVTM and CDR2 ANQGSEA. Trimming took 1 base from V and 0 from J, leaving 6 bases between them. CDR3 residues: CSVEANVNTEAFF. As DNA, the CDR3 is TGCAGCGTTGAAGCGAATGTGAACACTGAAGCTTTCTTT.

This chain links TRBV20-1 with TRBJ2-1; D ambiguous. Germline CDR1 DFQATT, CDR2 SNEGSKA (reference sequence). This CDR3 contains 11 residues. V gave up 6 bases and J gave up 4 bases, with 7 bases separating them. CDR3 protein: CSAELYNEQFF. Here the CDR3 DNA reads TGCAGTGCGGAACTTTACAATGAGCAGTTCTTC.

The V gene is TRBV4-3, the J gene TRBJ1-4; no definite D call. The CDR3 totals 17 residues. V shed 0 bases and J shed 0 bases, with 11 bases lying between them. The germline V gene encodes CDR1 LGHNA and CDR2 YSLEER. The DNA for the CDR3 is TGCGCCAGCAGCCAAGATCCGCCGCACGCAACTAATGAAAAACTGTTTTTT. Translated, it gives CASSQDPPHATNEKLFF.

The chain joins TRBV6-5 to TRBJ2-3; 8 bases align to TRBD1. The V and J ends lost 5 bases and 4 bases, in that order; junction bases with no gene match: 8. This CDR3 comprises 15 residues. Germline-derived CDR1 and CDR2 are MNHEY and SVGAGI. CDR3 in amino acids: CASSPRTGPPDTQYF. CDR3 nucleotide sequence: TGTGCCAGCAGTCCGCGGACAGGGCCCCCAGATACGCAGTATTTT.

The chain carries TRBV2 and TRBJ2-7; the match to TRBD2 covers 9 bases. This CDR3 contains 16 residues. V shed 2 bases, J shed 3 bases, and the junction held 8 bases outside the gene matches. CDR1 is SNHLY and CDR2 is FYNNEI in the germline V gene. CDR3 in amino acids: CASSESPLAGNYEQYV. Written as DNA, the CDR3 is TGTGCCAGCAGTGAATCTCCGCTAGCGGGGAACTACGAGCAGTACGTC.

The gene calls are TRBV6-6 and TRBJ1-1; D not resolved. Germline-derived CDR1 and CDR2 are MNHNY and SVGAGI (reference sequence). Trimming pared 8 bases from V and 3 bases from J, leaving 10 bases between. The CDR3 runs 12 residues. The CDR3 coding sequence is TGTGCCAGCGGACTGAGGTACACTGAAGCTTTCTTT. This codes for CASGLRYTEAFF.

V usage is TRBV5-1 and J usage is TRBJ2-1, with 9 bases aligning to TRBD2. This CDR3 comprises 15 residues. The V and J ends lost 5 bases and 1 base, in that order; junction bases with no gene match: 4. CDR1 is SGHRS and CDR2 is YFSETQ in the germline V gene. The CDR3 here is CASSLSGSSYNEQFF. The CDR3 nucleotides read TGCGCCAGCAGTCTTAGCGGGAGTTCCTACAATGAGCAGTTCTTC.

The V call is TRBV28, the J call TRBJ2-3; D remains unclear. Germline V gene sequence: CDR1 MDHEN, CDR2 SYDVKM. CDR3 length equals 15 residues. Trimming shortened V by 2 bases and J by 4 bases, and 13 bases separated the two germline ends. The CDR3 sequence is CASSLNPSGADTQYF. CDR3 sequence (DNA): TGTGCCAGCAGTTTAAATCCCAGTGGAGCAGATACGCAGTATTTT.